A selection of T cell receptor beta chains follows, all from one sample in a study of regulatory T cells in long-lasting Graves disease. One entry per CDR3 protein results from TCRdb running MiXCR on the multiplex PCR reads. This table holds hundreds of thousands of distinct CDR3 sequences, 16% found once. These data were likewise used in another study, on T cells in Graves' hyperthyroidism and ophthalmopathy.

The material sequenced was peripheral blood mononuclear cells (PBMCs), taken at new diagnosis, from a patient treated with antithyroid drugs. These receptors were taken from a woman aged 30 to 39 with Graves disease. The CDR3 runs from the conserved cysteine through the conserved F or W. D genes are given only for firm matches. Expanded clones get a size class; other rows say once, few or many, or leave the size out.

J: TRBJ2-2; D: TRBD1; size: .; V: TRBV3-1; DNA: TGTGCCAGCAGCCAATACCGTAACAGGGGGAGCACCGGGGAGCTGTTTTTT; CDR3: CASSQYRNRGSTGELFF
J: TRBJ1-3; D: .; size: few; V: TRBV7-2; DNA: TGTGCCAGCAGCTTAGGAACCTACTCTGGAAACACCATATATTTT; CDR3: CASSLGTYSGNTIYF
J: TRBJ1-6; D: TRBD1; size: few; V: TRBV2; DNA: TGTGCCAGCACTACATACCCGGGACAGGGAACACCCCTCCACTTT; CDR3: CASTTYPGQGTPLHF
J: TRBJ2-5; D: .; size: .; V: TRBV20-1; DNA: TGCAGTGCTGGGATGGACGGGCAGGAGACCCAGTACTTC; CDR3: CSAGMDGQETQYF
J: TRBJ1-5; D: .; size: few; V: TRBV9; DNA: TGTGCCAGCAGCGTTTTCGGGGGCTTGGAGCCCCAGCATTTT; CDR3: CASSVFGGLEPQHF
J: TRBJ2-5; D: .; size: few; V: TRBV27; DNA: TGTGCCAGCAGTTTAGCGTGGGCAGAGACCCAGTACTTC; CDR3: CASSLAWAETQYF
J: TRBJ2-3; D: .; size: .; V: TRBV2; DNA: TGCGCCAGCAGCCAAGAACGACTGGTTACGCAGTATTTT; CDR3: CASSQERLVTQYF
J: TRBJ2-3; D: .; size: many; V: TRBV11-3; DNA: TGTGCCAGCAGCTCCGGTGGAGCCACGCAGTATTTT; CDR3: CASSSGGATQYF
J: TRBJ2-7; D: .; size: few; V: TRBV30; DNA: TGTGCCTTCTCCGGGACGACCTACGAGCAGTACTTC; CDR3: CAFSGTTYEQYF
J: TRBJ2-1; D: TRBD1; size: many; V: TRBV27; DNA: TGTGCCAGCAGTCTCAAAAGGGACAGGGGGAAGGCGAGGCCCGACAATGAGCAGTTCTTC; CDR3: CASSLKRDRGKARPDNEQFF
J: TRBJ2-1; D: TRBD2; size: few; V: TRBV5-1; DNA: TGCGCCAGCAGCTTCCGTCTAGCGGTCGTCAGCCCGAACCGAAATGAGCAGTTCTTC; CDR3: CASSFRLAVVSPNRNEQFF
J: TRBJ2-1; D: TRBD2; size: many; V: TRBV28; DNA: TGTGCCAGCAGGTACAGGGGTTCGAGGCTAGCGGGACAAAGGAATAGCTCCTACAATGAGCAGTTCTTC; CDR3: CASRYRGSRLAGQRNSSYNEQFF
J: TRBJ2-1; D: TRBD2; size: .; V: TRBV24-1; DNA: TGTGCCACCAGTGATTTACCACCGAGCGGGAGGGCCTACAATGAGCAGTTCTTC; CDR3: CATSDLPPSGRAYNEQFF
J: TRBJ2-1; D: TRBD2; size: many; V: TRBV6-9; DNA: TGTGCCAGCAGTTTATATTCGACTAGCGGGAGTGCCTATGAGCAGTTCTTC; CDR3: CASSLYSTSGSAYEQFF
J: TRBJ2-3; D: .; size: .; V: TRBV27; DNA: TGTGCCAGCAGTTTAGGCCGCCTCACAGATACGCAGTATTTT; CDR3: CASSLGRLTDTQYF
J: TRBJ1-1; D: .; size: .; V: TRBV6-9; DNA: TGTGCCAGCAGTTCCAACACAGGGAACACGAATTTGAACACTGAAGCTTTCTTT; CDR3: CASSSNTGNTNLNTEAFF
J: TRBJ2-7; D: .; size: many; V: TRBV10-3; DNA: TGTGCCATCAGGGCAGCCAGCGAGCAGTACTTC; CDR3: CAIRAASEQYF
J: TRBJ1-1; D: .; size: few; V: TRBV15; DNA: TGTGCCACCAGCAGAGCCAGCTCCACTGAAGCTTTCTTT; CDR3: CATSRASSTEAFF
J: TRBJ2-7; D: TRBD2; size: .; V: TRBV18; DNA: TGTGCCAGCTCAGACGGCCGGGACTATAATCGGGAGCAGTACTTC; CDR3: CASSDGRDYNREQYF
J: TRBJ1-2; D: TRBD1; size: .; V: TRBV19; DNA: TGTGCCAGTAGACGGACAGGGTCTAACTATGGCTACACCTTC; CDR3: CASRRTGSNYGYTF
J: TRBJ1-2; D: .; size: .; V: TRBV6-1; DNA: TGTGCCAGCAGTGAGGCAAGGGGGACATTCTATGGCTACACCTTC; CDR3: CASSEARGTFYGYTF
J: TRBJ1-2; D: .; size: many; V: TRBV20-1; DNA: TGCAGTGCTAGCTACGGCTATGGCTACACCTTC; CDR3: CSASYGYGYTF
J: TRBJ2-1; D: TRBD2; size: .; V: TRBV5-5; DNA: TGTGCCAGCAGCTCGATAAAAGCTAGCGGTTCCTACAATGAGCAGTTCTTC; CDR3: CASSSIKASGSYNEQFF
J: TRBJ1-5; D: .; size: .; V: TRBV19; DNA: TGTGCCAGTATAGACACCGGAGGTCAGCCCCAGCATTTT; CDR3: CASIDTGGQPQHF
J: TRBJ1-3; D: .; size: .; V: TRBV20-1; DNA: TGCAGTGCTTCCCCGGCCGGTGGGGGGCTGGTTTCTGGAAACACCATATATTTT; CDR3: CSASPAGGGLVSGNTIYF
J: TRBJ2-1; D: TRBD2; size: many; V: TRBV6-2/TRBV6-3; DNA: TGTGCCAGCACCTTTGCGGGAGCTGGCAATGAGCAGTTCTTC; CDR3: CASTFAGAGNEQFF
J: TRBJ1-1; D: .; size: .; V: TRBV28; DNA: TGTGCCAGCAGTTCCAGGGTGGGAGCTTTCTTT; CDR3: CASSSRVGAFF
J: TRBJ2-1; D: .; size: .; V: TRBV11-2; DNA: TGTGCCAGCAGCCGAGGCGCGGGGCGGGCCGGGGATGAGCAGTTCTTC; CDR3: CASSRGAGRAGDEQFF
J: TRBJ1-4; D: .; size: many; V: TRBV24-1; DNA: TGTGCCACCAGTGATCCGGGGGCCTCCGGTAATGAAAAACTGTTTTTT; CDR3: CATSDPGASGNEKLFF
J: TRBJ2-1; D: TRBD2; size: .; V: TRBV5-1; DNA: TGCGCCAGCAGCTTGGCCCAACTAGCGGGAGGGCCCCCCTACAATGAGCAGTTCTTC; CDR3: CASSLAQLAGGPPYNEQFF
J: TRBJ1-4; D: .; size: few; V: TRBV6-2/TRBV6-3; DNA: TGTGCCAGCAGTTACTCGACGGGTTCGGGGCAAGAAAAACTGTTTTTT; CDR3: CASSYSTGSGQEKLFF
J: TRBJ1-1; D: .; size: few; V: TRBV4-1; DNA: TGCGCCAGCAGCCCGCCTAATGGGGAGAGGACTGAAGCTTTCTTT; CDR3: CASSPPNGERTEAFF
J: TRBJ1-2; D: .; size: once; V: TRBV18; DNA: TGTGCCAGCTCAACCCGGCAGGGCCATGGCTGCACCTTC; CDR3: CASSTRQGHGCTF
J: TRBJ2-3; D: TRBD1; size: many; V: TRBV20-1; DNA: TGCAGTGCTAGAGGACAGGGGAACACAGATACGCAGTATTTT; CDR3: CSARGQGNTDTQYF
J: TRBJ1-2; D: .; size: many; V: TRBV3-1; DNA: TGTGCCAGCAGCCAAGAGGTAGGACCCTTCTATGGCTACACCTTC; CDR3: CASSQEVGPFYGYTF
J: TRBJ1-2; D: .; size: many; V: TRBV5-1; DNA: TGCGCCAGCAGCTTACGGACAGCTACAAACTATGGCTACACCTTC; CDR3: CASSLRTATNYGYTF
J: TRBJ1-5; D: TRBD1; size: many; V: TRBV2; DNA: TGTGCCAGCACTGCAGGGGGGACTATTCGGAATCAGCCCCAGCATTTT; CDR3: CASTAGGTIRNQPQHF
J: TRBJ2-2; D: .; size: .; V: TRBV29-1; DNA: TGCAGCGCCCGCAACAGCTTAACGAACACCGGGGAGCTGTTTTTT; CDR3: CSARNSLTNTGELFF
J: TRBJ2-3; D: .; size: few; V: TRBV6-1; DNA: TGTGCCAGCAGTGGACAGGCCCTACTCACAGATACGCAGTATTTT; CDR3: CASSGQALLTDTQYF
J: TRBJ1-2; D: .; size: many; V: TRBV28; DNA: TGTGCCAGCAGTTTTGGCAGGATGCGTGGCTACACCTTC; CDR3: CASSFGRMRGYTF
J: TRBJ1-3; D: TRBD1; size: many; V: TRBV28; DNA: TGTGCCAGCAGTACCCCGGGACAGCCTTCTGGAAACACCATATATTTT; CDR3: CASSTPGQPSGNTIYF
J: TRBJ2-3; D: .; size: many; V: TRBV12-3/TRBV12-4; DNA: TGTGCCAGCAGTTTGAACCGACCAGATACGCAGTATTTT; CDR3: CASSLNRPDTQYF
J: TRBJ2-2; D: .; size: many; V: TRBV2; DNA: TGTGCCAGCAAGCTGGACCCCTACACCGGGGAGCTGTTTTTT; CDR3: CASKLDPYTGELFF
J: TRBJ2-2; D: .; size: many; V: TRBV5-1; DNA: TGTGCCAGCAGCTTGGGGGGACGGAACACCGGGGAGCTGTTTTTT; CDR3: CASSLGGRNTGELFF
J: TRBJ1-2; D: TRBD1; size: many; V: TRBV28; DNA: TGTGCCAGCAGTGACAGGGGCTATGGCTACACCTTC; CDR3: CASSDRGYGYTF
J: TRBJ2-5; D: TRBD1; size: few; V: TRBV19; DNA: TGTGCCAGTAGTTCCGGGACAGGGCTAAGGGAGACCCAGTACTTC; CDR3: CASSSGTGLRETQYF
J: TRBJ1-6; D: .; size: few; V: TRBV3-1; DNA: TGTGCCAGCAGCCAAGGCAAGGACTCGATGTCGGGGCGGAATTCACCCCTCCACTTT; CDR3: CASSQGKDSMSGRNSPLHF
J: TRBJ2-7; D: .; size: many; V: TRBV6-2/TRBV6-3; DNA: TGTGCCACCAGTGATTCGTGGGGGAGCTACGAGCAGTACTTC; CDR3: CATSDSWGSYEQYF
J: TRBJ2-5; D: .; size: many; V: TRBV6-2/TRBV6-3; DNA: TGTGCCAGCAGTTACGGGGCGAAACAAGAGACCCAGTACTTC; CDR3: CASSYGAKQETQYF
J: TRBJ2-5; D: TRBD1; size: many; V: TRBV2; DNA: TGTGCCAGCCGCCAGACAGGGGGCAAGGAGACCCAGTACTTC; CDR3: CASRQTGGKETQYF